This TCR beta chain appears in the sequencing data of a study of T cell repertoires in cytomegalovirus infection (dated by TCRdb to the late 2010s). Some background on the complete study: Recently identified HLA-C-restricted CMV epitopes, whose presentation resists viral immunomodulation, were targeted by peptide stimulations together with well-studied HLA-B-restricted epitopes. Donor HLA type was relevant to the analysis, because carriage of CMV infection together with the matching HLA type was indicated by public TCR beta signatures.

For sequencing, an Illumina HiSeq 1500 was employed. TCRdb reworked the public reads: Q25 trimming with fastp, MiXCR clone assembly, productive beta chains retained. Rows matching on CDR3 protein sequence are summarized as one entry with the most common DNA and genes. The sample table holds roughly 920,000 distinct CDR3 sequences, of which approximately 30% were seen once. The leading ten clones occupy around an eighth of the sample. The CDR3 runs 17 residues from the cysteine to the phenylalanine. CDR3 DNA is the only sequence kept; it has 51 bases, read in frame from the first base. The germline V gene encodes CDR1 MGHRA and CDR2 YSYEKL. V has 4 bases trimmed and J has 6 bases trimmed; junction bases matching no gene number 11. Comments on this clonotype: Its antigen has not been determined. One base away there is no much larger clone; base qualities are not given.

The study at large found these results: Cumulative frequency of public TCR beta family members discriminated carriers of CMV infection plus the relevant HLA type in this cohort and an independent roughly 330-donor cohort. The ex vivo response was dominated by HLA-C-restricted CMV-specific TCR beta clonotypes, and the single most frequent clonotype in two of eight donors was supplied by these HLA-C-restricted clonotypes.

This specimen's treatment or condition label, interpreted: in vitro stimulation with specific CMV peptide epitopes to enrich CMV-specific T cells. This clonotype originated in a human donor in good health (CMV status not recorded). Some clones in this sample may be carry-over from other donors' samples. The rearranged segments are TRBV4-1 and TRBJ2-1; TRBD2 matches 11 bases in the middle. The starting material was cultured CD8+ T cells from PBMCs, obtained from culture after CMV antigen stimulation. The CDR3 in this case is CASSPSSGRIQLNEQFF. The nucleotide sequence reads as follows: TGCGCCAGCAGCCCCTCTAGCGGGAGGATTCAACTCAATGAGCAGTTCTTC.